This T cell receptor (beta chain) was recovered during a study of neurological immune-mediated disorders. Study overall: The 35 or so multiple sclerosis patients comprised roughly 30 that were relapsing-remitting and 3 that were secondary progressive. Overall study findings and caveats: The greatest degree of TCR clonal expansion was observed in HTLV-1-associated myelopathy, with the lowest in multiple sclerosis, below that of healthy controls. The study found no CDR3 amino acid sequences shared by expanded clones across subjects, suggesting private repertoires in all groups.

Trimming pared 6 bases from V and 8 bases from J, leaving 10 bases between. The CDR3 is made up of 11 amino acids. This clonotype was recorded a few times. Its antigen is still unknown. TCRdb ran MiXCR on the 5' RACE reads and lists one entry per CDR3 protein. The sample yields tens of thousands of distinct CDR3 sequences, 4.5% seen once. The TCR was taken from a man between 25 and 39 years old with multiple sclerosis. The chain uses TRBV12-3 or TRBV12-4 and TRBJ1-2; D unclear. The sample taken for sequencing was PBMCs. Written as DNA, the CDR3 is TGTGCCAGCAGGGCCCGGTCGGGCTACACCTTC. Amino acid sequence: CASRARSGYTF.